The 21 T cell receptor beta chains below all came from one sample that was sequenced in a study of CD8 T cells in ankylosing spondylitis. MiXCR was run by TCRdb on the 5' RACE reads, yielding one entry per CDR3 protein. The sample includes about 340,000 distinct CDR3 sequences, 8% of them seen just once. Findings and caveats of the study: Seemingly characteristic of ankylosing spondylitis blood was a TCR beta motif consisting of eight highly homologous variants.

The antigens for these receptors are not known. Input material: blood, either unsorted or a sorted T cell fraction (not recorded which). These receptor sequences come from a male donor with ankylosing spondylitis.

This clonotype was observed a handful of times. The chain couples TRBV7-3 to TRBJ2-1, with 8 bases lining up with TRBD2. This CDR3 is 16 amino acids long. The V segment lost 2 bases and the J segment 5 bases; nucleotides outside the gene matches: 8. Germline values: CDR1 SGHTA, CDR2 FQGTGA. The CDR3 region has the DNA TGTGCCAGCAGCTTATGGCCTAGCGGGTTCGACAATGAGCAGTTCTTC. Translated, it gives CASSLWPSGFDNEQFF.

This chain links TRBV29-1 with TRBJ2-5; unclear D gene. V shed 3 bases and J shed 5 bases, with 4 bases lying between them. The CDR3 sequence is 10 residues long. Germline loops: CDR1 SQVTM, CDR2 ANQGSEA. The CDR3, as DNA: TGCAGCGTTGAGAGGGAGACCCAGTACTTC. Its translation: CSVERETQYF.

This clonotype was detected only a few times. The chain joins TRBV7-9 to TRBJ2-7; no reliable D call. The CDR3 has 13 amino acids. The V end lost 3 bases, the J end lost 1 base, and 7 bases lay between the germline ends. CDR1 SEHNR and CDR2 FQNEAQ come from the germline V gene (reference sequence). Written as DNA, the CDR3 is TGTGCCAGCAGCTTGCCTAGGTCCTACGAGCAGTACTTC. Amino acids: CASSLPRSYEQYF.

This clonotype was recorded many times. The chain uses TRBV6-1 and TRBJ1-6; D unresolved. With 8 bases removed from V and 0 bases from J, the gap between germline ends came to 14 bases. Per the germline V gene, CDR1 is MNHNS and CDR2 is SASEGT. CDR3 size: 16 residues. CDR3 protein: CASALAASSYNSPLHF. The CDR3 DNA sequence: TGTGCCAGCGCATTGGCGGCGAGCTCCTATAATTCACCCCTCCACTTT.

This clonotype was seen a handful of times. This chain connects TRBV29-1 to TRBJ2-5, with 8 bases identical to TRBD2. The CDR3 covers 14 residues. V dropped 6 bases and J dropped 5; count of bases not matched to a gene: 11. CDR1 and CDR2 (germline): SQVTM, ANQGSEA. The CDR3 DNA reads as TGCAGCGTGAGCGGGAGAAGTTTTCGGGAGACCCAGTACTTC. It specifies CSVSGRSFRETQYF. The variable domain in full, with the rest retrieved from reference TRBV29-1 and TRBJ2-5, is SAVISQKPSRDICQRGTSLTIQCQVDSQVTMMFWYRQQPGQSLTLIATANQGSEATYESGFVIDKFPISRPNLTFSTLTVSNMSPEDSSIYLCSVSGRSFRETQYFGPGTRLLVL.

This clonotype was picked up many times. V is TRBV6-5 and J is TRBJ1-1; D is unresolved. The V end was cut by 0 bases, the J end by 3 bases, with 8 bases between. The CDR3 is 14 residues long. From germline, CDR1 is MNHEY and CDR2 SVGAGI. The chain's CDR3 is CASSYSNWDTEAFF. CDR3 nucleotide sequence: TGTGCCAGCAGTTACTCGAATTGGGACACTGAAGCTTTCTTT.

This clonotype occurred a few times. CDR3 nucleotide sequence: TGTGCCAGCATCAAAGGGACTGCCACAATTTCTGGGGCCAACGTCCTGACTTTC. It encodes CASIKGTATISGANVLTF. J is TRBJ2-6 and V is TRBV28, with TRBD2 as a possible D gene (6 bases). This CDR3 has 18 amino acids. The germline V gene encodes CDR1 MDHEN and CDR2 SYDVKM. V dropped 7 bases and J dropped 1 base, with 20 bases sitting between them.

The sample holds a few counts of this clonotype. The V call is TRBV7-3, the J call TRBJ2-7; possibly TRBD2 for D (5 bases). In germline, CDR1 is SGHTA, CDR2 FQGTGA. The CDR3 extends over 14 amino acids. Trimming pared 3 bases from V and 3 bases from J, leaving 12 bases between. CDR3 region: CASSFLADGYEQYF. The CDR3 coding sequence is TGTGCCAGCAGCTTCCTAGCTGATGGCTACGAGCAGTACTTC.

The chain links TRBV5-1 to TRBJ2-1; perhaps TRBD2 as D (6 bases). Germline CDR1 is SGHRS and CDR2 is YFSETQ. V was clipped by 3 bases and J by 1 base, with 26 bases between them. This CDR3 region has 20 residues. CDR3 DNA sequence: TGCGCCAGCAGCTCCCCTCGGGCCGGGGGTGGTAGAGATTCCTACAATGAGCAGTTCTTC. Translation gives CASSSPRAGGGRDSYNEQFF.

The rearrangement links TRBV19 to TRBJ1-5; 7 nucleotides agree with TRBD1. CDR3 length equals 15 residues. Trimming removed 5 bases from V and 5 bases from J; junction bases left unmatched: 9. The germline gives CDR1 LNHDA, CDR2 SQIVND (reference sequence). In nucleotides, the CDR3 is TGTGCCAGTAGTGCGACAGGGCCCTCCTATCAGCCCCAGCATTTT. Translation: CASSATGPSYQPQHF.

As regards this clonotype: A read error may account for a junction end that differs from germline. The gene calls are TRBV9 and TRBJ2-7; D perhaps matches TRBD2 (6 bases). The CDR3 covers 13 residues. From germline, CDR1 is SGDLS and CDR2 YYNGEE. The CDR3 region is CAGSVDGSDEQYF. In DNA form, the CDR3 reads TGTGCCGGCAGCGTAGACGGGAGTGACGAGCAGTACTTC.

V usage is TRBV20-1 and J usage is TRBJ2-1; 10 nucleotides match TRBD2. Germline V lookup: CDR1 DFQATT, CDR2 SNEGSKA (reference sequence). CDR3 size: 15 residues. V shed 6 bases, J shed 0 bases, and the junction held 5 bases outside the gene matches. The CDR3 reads CSAKSGRGSYNEQFF. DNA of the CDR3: TGCAGTGCAAAGAGCGGGAGGGGCTCCTACAATGAGCAGTTCTTC.

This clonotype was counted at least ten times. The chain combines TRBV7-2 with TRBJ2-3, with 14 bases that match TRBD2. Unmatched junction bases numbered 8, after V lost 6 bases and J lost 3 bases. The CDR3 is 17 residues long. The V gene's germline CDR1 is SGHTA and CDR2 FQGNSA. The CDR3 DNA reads TGTGCCAGCAGTTGGGGGACTAGCGGGAGAGGAACAGATACGCAGTATTTT. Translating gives CASSWGTSGRGTDTQYF.

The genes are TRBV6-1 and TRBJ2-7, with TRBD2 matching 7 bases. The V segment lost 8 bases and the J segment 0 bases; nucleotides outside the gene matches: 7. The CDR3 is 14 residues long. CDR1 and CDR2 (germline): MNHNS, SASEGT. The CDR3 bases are TGTGCCAGCTGGAGCGGGGAGAGCTCCTACGAGCAGTACTTC. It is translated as CASWSGESSYEQYF.

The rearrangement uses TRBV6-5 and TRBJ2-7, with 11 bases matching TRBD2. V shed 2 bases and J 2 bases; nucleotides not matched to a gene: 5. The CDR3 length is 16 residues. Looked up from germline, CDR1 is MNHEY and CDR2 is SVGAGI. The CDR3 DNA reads TGTGCCAGCAGTTACGATGGGACTAGCGGAGCCTACGAGCAGTACTTC. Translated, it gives CASSYDGTSGAYEQYF.

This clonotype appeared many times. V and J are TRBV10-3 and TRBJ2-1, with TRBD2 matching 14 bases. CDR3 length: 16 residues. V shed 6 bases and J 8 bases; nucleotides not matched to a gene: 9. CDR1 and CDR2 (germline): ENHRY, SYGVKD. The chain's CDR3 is CAIRAGTSGSIDEQFF. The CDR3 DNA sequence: TGTGCCATCAGGGCCGGGACTAGCGGGAGTATCGATGAGCAGTTCTTC.

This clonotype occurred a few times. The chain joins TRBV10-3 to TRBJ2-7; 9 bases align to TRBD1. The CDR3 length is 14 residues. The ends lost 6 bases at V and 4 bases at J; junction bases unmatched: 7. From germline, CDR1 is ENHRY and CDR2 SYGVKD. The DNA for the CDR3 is TGTGCCATCAGGCGGGACAGGGCTGAATACGAGCAGTACTTC. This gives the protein CAIRRDRAEYEQYF.

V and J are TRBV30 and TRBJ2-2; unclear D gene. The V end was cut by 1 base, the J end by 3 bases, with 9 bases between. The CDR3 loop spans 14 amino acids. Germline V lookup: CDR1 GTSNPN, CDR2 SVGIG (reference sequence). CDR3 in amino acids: CAWSGRLYTGELFF. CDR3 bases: TGTGCCTGGAGTGGAAGGCTCTACACCGGGGAGCTGTTTTTT.

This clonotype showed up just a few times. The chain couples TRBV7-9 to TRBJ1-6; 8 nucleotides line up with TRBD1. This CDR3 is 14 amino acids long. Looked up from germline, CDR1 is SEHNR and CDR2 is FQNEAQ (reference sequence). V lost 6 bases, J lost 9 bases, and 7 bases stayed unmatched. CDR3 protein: CASRQQGASSPLHF. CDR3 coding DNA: TGTGCCAGCAGACAGCAGGGGGCTAGTTCACCCCTCCACTTT.

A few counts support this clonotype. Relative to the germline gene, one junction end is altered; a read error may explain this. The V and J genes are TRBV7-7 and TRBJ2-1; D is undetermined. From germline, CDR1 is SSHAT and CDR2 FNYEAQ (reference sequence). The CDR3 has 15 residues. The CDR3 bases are TGTGCTAGCAGCTTAGGAACCTGGGGTAACAATGAGCAGTTCTTC. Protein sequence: CASSLGTWGNNEQFF.

CDR3 nucleotides: TGCAGTGCTCCGACTCGGTCCCCACCACACTATGGCTACACCTTC. Translated: CSAPTRSPPHYGYTF. This chain uses TRBV20-1 with TRBJ1-2; D gene ambiguous. Per germline, CDR1 DFQATT and CDR2 SNEGSKA (reference sequence). CDR3 length: 15 residues. Trimming cost V 5 bases and J 3 bases, with 19 bases left between them.